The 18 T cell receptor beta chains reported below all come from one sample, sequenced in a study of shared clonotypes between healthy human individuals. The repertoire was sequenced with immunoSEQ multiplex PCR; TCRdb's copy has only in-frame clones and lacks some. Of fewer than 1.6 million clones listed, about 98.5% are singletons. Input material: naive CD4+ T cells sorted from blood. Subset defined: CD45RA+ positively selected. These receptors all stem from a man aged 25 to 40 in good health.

The CDR3 here is CASSLAEGNEQFF. As DNA, the CDR3 is TGCGCCAGCAGCTTGGCCGAGGGGAATGAGCAGTTCTTC. The chain couples TRBV5-1 to TRBJ2-1; D is tentatively TRBD1 or TRBD2 (5 bases each). CDR3 length equals 13 residues. V shed 0 bases and J shed 7 bases, with 8 bases lying between them. From germline, CDR1 is SGHRS and CDR2 YFSETQ.

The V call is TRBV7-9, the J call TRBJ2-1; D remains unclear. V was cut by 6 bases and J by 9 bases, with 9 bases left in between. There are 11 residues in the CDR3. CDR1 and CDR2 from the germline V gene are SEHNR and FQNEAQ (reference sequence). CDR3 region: CASSSVPEQFF. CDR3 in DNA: TGTGCCAGCAGTTCAGTCCCTGAGCAGTTCTTC.

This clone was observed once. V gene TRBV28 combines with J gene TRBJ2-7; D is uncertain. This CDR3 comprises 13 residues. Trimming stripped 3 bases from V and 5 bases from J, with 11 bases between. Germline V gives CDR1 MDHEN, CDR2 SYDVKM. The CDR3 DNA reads TGTGCCAGCAGTTTGGTGGCTCCGAACGAGCAGTACTTC. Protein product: CASSLVAPNEQYF.

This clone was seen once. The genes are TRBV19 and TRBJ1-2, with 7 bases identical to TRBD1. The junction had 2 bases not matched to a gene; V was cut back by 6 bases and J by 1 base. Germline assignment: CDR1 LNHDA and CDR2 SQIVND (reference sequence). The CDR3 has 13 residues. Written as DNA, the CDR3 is TGTGCCAGTAGCAGGGACAGTAACTATGGCTACACCTTC. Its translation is CASSRDSNYGYTF.

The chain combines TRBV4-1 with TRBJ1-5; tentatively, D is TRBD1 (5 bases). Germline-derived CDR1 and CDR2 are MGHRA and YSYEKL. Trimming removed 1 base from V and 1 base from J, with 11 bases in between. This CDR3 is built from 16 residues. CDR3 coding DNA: TGCGCCAGCAGCCAAGGGAGGGGTGGAAGCAATCAGCCCCAGCATTTT. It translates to CASSQGRGGSNQPQHF.

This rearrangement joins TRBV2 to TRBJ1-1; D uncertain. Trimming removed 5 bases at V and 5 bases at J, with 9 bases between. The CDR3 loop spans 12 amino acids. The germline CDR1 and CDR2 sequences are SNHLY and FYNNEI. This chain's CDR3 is CASSFRDTEAFF. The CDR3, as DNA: TGTGCCAGCAGTTTTAGGGATACTGAAGCTTTCTTT. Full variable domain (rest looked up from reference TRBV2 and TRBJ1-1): EPEVTQTPSHQVTQMGQEVILRCVPISNHLYFYWYRQILGQKVEFLVSFYNNEISEKSEIFDDQFSVERPDGSNFTLKIRSTKLEDSAMYFCASSFRDTEAFFGQGTRLTVV.

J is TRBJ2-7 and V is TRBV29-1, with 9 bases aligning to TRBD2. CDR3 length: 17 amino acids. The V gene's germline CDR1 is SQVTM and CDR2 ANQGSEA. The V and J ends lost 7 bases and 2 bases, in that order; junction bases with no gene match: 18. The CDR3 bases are TGCAGCGCCGCGCGAGGTAGCGGGAGCCTCAAAACCTACGAGCAGTACTTC. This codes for CSAARGSGSLKTYEQYF.

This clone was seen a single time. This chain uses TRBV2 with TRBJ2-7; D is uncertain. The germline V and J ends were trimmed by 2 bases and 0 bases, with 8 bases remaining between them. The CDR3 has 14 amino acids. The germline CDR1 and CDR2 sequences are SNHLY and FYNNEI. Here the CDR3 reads CASSEIESSYEQYF. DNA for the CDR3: TGTGCCAGCAGTGAAATTGAGAGCTCCTACGAGCAGTACTTC. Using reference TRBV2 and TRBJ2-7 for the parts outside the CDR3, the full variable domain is EPEVTQTPSHQVTQMGQEVILRCVPISNHLYFYWYRQILGQKVEFLVSFYNNEISEKSEIFDDQFSVERPDGSNFTLKIRSTKLEDSAMYFCASSEIESSYEQYFGPGTRLTVT.

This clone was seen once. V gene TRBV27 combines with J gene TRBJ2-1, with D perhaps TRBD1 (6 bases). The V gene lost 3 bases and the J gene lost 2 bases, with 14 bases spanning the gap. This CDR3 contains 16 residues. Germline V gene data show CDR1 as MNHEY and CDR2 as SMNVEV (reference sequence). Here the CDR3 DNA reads TGTGCCAGCAGTTTGGACGACAGGCGCCCCTACAATGAGCAGTTCTTC. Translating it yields CASSLDDRRPYNEQFF.

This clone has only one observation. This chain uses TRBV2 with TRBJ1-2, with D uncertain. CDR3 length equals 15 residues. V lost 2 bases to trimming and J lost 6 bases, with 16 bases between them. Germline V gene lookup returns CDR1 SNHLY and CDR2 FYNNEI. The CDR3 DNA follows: TGTGCCAGCAGTGAACTTAAGGGTTCTCTGCATGGCTACACCTTC. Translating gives CASSELKGSLHGYTF.

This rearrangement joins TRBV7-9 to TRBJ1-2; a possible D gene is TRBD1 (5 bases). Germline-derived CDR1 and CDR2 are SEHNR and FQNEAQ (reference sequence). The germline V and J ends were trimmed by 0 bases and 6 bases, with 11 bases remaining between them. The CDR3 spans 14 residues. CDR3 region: CASSLASRVDGYTF. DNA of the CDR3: TGTGCCAGCAGCTTAGCAAGCAGGGTTGATGGCTACACCTTC.

CDR3 sequence reads: CSVSGRNDQPQHF. Written as DNA, the CDR3 is TGCAGCGTTAGCGGACGGAACGATCAGCCCCAGCATTTT. The gene calls are TRBV29-1 and TRBJ1-5; D remains ambiguous. The CDR3 covers 13 residues. Trimming removed 5 bases at V and 5 bases at J, with 13 bases between. Germline V lookup: CDR1 SQVTM, CDR2 ANQGSEA.

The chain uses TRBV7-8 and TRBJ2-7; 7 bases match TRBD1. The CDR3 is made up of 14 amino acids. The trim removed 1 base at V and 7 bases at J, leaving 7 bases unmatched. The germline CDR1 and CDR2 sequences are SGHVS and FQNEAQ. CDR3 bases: TGTGCCAGCAGCTTAGTTCGACAGGGCGGTGAGCAGTACTTC. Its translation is CASSLVRQGGEQYF.

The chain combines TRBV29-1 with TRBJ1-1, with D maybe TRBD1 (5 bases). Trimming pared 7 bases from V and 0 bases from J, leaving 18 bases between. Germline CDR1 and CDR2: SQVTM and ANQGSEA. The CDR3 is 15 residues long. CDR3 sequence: CSGLGGEVVNTEAFF. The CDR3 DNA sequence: TGCAGCGGGTTGGGGGGGGAGGTCGTGAACACTGAAGCTTTCTTT.

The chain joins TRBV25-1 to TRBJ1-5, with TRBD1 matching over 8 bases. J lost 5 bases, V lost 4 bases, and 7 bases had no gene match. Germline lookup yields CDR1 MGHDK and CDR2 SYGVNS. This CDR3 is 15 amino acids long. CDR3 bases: TGTGCCAGCAGTGCCCCGACAGGGGAGGATCAGCCCCAGCATTTT. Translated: CASSAPTGEDQPQHF.

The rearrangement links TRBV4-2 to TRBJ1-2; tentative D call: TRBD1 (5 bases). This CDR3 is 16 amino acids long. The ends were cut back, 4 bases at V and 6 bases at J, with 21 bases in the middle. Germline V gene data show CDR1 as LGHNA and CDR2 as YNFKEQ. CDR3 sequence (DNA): TGTGCCAGCAGCCGGACGACAGAAGACGATTCTCATGGCTACACCTTC. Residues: CASSRTTEDDSHGYTF.

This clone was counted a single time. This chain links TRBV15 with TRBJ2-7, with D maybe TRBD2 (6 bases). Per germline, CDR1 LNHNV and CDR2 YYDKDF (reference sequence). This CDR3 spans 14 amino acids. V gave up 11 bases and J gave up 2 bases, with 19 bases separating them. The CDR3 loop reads CAASEGGRAYEQYF. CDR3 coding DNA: TGTGCCGCATCAGAGGGAGGCCGAGCCTACGAGCAGTACTTC.

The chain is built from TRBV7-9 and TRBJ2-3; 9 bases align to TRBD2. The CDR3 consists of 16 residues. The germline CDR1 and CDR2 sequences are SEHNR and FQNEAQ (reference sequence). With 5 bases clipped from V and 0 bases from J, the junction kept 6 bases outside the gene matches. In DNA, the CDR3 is TGTGCCAGCAGCCATGGGACTAGCAGTAGCACAGATACGCAGTATTTT. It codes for CASSHGTSSSTDTQYF.